The entry below describes one TCR beta chain. What it binds is not known. The CDR3 runs 14 residues. CDR1 is DFQATT, CDR2 SNEGSKA, per germline (reference sequence). J was trimmed by 4 bases and V by 5 bases; bases with no gene match: 6. The data belong to a study of CD8 T cells in ankylosing spondylitis. Each CDR3 protein gets one entry after TCRdb re-called the 5' RACE reads with MiXCR. Of 700,000 to 850,000 distinct CDR3 sequences detected, 12% appear once; the ten largest clones hold less than 0.65%. General observations from the study: Past research had described some motif variants in reactive arthritis synovial fluid and blood. Characteristic of ankylosing spondylitis blood, it appeared, was a TCR beta motif comprising several highly homologous variants.

The sequence derives from a male donor with ankylosing spondylitis. The sample comprised blood, either unsorted or a sorted T cell fraction (not recorded which). The chain employs TRBV20-1 and TRBJ1-1, with 11 bases that match TRBD1. Here the CDR3 reads CSASTGTGGTEAFF. For the CDR3, the DNA is TGCAGTGCTTCCACCGGGACAGGGGGCACTGAAGCTTTCTTT.